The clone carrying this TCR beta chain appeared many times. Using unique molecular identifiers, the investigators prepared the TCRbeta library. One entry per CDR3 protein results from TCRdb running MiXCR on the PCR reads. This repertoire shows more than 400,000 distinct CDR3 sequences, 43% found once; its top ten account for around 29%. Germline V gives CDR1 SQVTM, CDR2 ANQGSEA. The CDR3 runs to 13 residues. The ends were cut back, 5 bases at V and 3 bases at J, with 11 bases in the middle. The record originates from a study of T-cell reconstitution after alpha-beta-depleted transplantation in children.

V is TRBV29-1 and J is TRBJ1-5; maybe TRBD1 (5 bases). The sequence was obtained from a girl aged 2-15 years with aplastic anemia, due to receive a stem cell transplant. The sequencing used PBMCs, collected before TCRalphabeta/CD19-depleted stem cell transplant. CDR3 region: CSVSQGINQPQHF. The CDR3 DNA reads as TGCAGCGTTAGCCAGGGCATCAATCAGCCCCAGCATTTT.